This T cell receptor (beta chain) was recovered during a study of esophageal squamous cell carcinoma under preoperative chemotherapy. General study results and limits: Clonal contraction, more than amplification, hit abundant clones after paclitaxel-nedaplatin.

Time point meaning: after preoperative PTX-NDP chemotherapy. The CDR3 has 14 residues. V shed 5 bases and J shed 1 base, with 11 bases lying between them. TCRdb fed the PCR reads into MiXCR, producing one record per CDR3 protein. The data hold about 18,000 distinct CDR3 sequences, with about 45% observed a single time. This clonotype was detected many times. Its antigen remains unknown. The specimen was taken from a patient given preoperative chemotherapy. This sequence was found in a human donor with esophageal squamous cell carcinoma. The donor label of this sample is uncertain. The genes are TRBV12-3 or TRBV12-4 and TRBJ1-2; no firm D call. The CDR3 coding sequence is TGTGCCAGCAGTAACAATACAAATAACTATGGCTACACCTTC. As protein: CASSNNTNNYGYTF.